Below are 16 T cell receptor beta chains sequenced from a single sample in a study of blood T cells in healthy people across ages. The use of a sample-barcoded 5' primer and a J-beta primer mix characterized a second PCR of about 7 to 12 cycles. TCRdb called the 5' RACE reads again in MiXCR, with one record for every CDR3 protein. The sample carries 750,000 to 850,000 distinct CDR3 sequences, about 25% recorded once. These data are also associated with another study on T cells of mothers and their children.

The specimen was blood. These receptor sequences come from a boy aged 5-17 years in good health.

This clonotype appeared a single time. V gene TRBV20-1 combines with J gene TRBJ1-4; D is possibly TRBD1 (5 bases). CDR3 length: 14 residues. V shed 6 bases and J shed 7 bases, with 18 bases lying between them. Germline V CDR1 and CDR2: DFQATT, SNEGSKA (reference sequence). CDR3 sequence reads: CSARRTHRGEKLFF. For the CDR3, the DNA is TGCAGTGCACGGCGGACACATCGAGGTGAAAAACTGTTTTTT.

The CDR3 DNA reads as TGTGCCACCAGCAGAGTAGCAGGGGGCAACACCGGGGAGCTGTTTTTT. Amino acids: CATSRVAGGNTGELFF. The chain joins TRBV15 to TRBJ2-2; TRBD1 agrees at 8 bases. The V gene's germline CDR1 is LNHNV and CDR2 YYDKDF (reference sequence). CDR3 length: 16 residues. Germline trimming cut 1 base from V and 2 bases from J; bases unmatched to any gene: 3.

This clonotype was found a few times. V is TRBV30 and J is TRBJ2-1, with unresolved D. Trimming stripped 0 bases from V and 8 bases from J, with 14 bases between. Per the germline V gene, CDR1 is GTSNPN and CDR2 is SVGIG (reference sequence). CDR3 length: 14 residues. This chain's CDR3 is CAWSVRTIIDEQFF. In nucleotides, the CDR3 is TGTGCCTGGAGTGTACGAACAATTATAGATGAGCAGTTCTTC. The full variable domain, rest sourced from reference TRBV30 and TRBJ2-1, is SQTIHQWPATLVQPVGSPLSLECTVEGTSNPNLYWYRQAAGRGLQLLFYSVGIGQISSEVPQNLSASRPQDRQFILSSKKLLLSDSGFYLCAWSVRTIIDEQFFGPGTRLTVL.

Comment on this clonotype: The junction and the germline gene differ at one end; a read error may be behind it. This chain connects TRBV2 to TRBJ2-4; TRBD2 aligns across 12 bases. The CDR3 consists of 16 residues. The germline V gene encodes CDR1 SNHLY and CDR2 FYNNEI. CDR3 coding DNA: TGTGCCAGCAGTGTTTCGACTAGCGGGAGTGTTGACATTCGGTACTTC. Translating gives CASSVSTSGSVDIRYF.

Here the CDR3 reads CASSPRGRSAGELFF. For the CDR3, the DNA is TGTGCCAGCAGCCCCCGGGGCAGATCGGCCGGGGAGCTGTTTTTT. This chain uses TRBV7-8 with TRBJ2-2; D is perhaps TRBD1 or TRBD2 (5 bases each). Germline V lookup: CDR1 SGHVS, CDR2 FQNEAQ. Trimming stripped 5 bases from V and 6 bases from J, with 16 bases between. This CDR3 contains 15 residues.

This clonotype appeared a few times. The chain joins TRBV29-1 to TRBJ1-2; D gene unclear. Germline V lookup: CDR1 SQVTM, CDR2 ANQGSEA. This CDR3 spans 12 amino acids. Between the trimmed V and J ends, which lost 3 bases and 1 base, there was a span of 6 bases. The CDR3 here is CSVDGLNYGYTF. DNA of the CDR3: TGCAGCGTTGATGGACTTAACTATGGCTACACCTTC.

Written as DNA, the CDR3 is TGTGCCAGCAGCTTAGTGGGGGCTAGCGGGGGCCGGGGGCAGCAGTACTTC. Residues: CASSLVGASGGRGQQYF. The chain couples TRBV7-2 to TRBJ2-7; 10 bases align to TRBD2. The V gene end was trimmed by 1 base and the J gene end by 8 bases; junction bases not matched to a gene: 14. Germline V gives CDR1 SGHTA, CDR2 FQGNSA. CDR3 length: 17 residues.

This chain joins TRBV9 and TRBJ2-1; TRBD2 aligns across 10 bases. Germline V CDR1 and CDR2: SGDLS, YYNGEE. V shed 6 bases, J shed 8 bases, and the junction held 5 bases outside the gene matches. CDR3 length: 13 amino acids. The CDR3 loop is CASKGGTSDEQFF. The CDR3 coding sequence is TGTGCCAGCAAGGGGGGGACTAGCGATGAGCAGTTCTTC.

This clonotype showed up just a few times. Mismatch with germline at one junction end may stem from a read error. The chain recombines TRBV7-7 with TRBJ2-5; TRBD1 matches at 8 bases. CDR3 length: 15 residues. The V gene's germline CDR1 is SSHAT and CDR2 FNYEAQ (reference sequence). The CDR3 spells CASSQGGRGRETQYF. CDR3 nucleotides: TGTGCTAGCAGCCAGGGGGGCAGGGGGCGAGAGACCCAGTACTTC.

The J gene is TRBJ2-1, the V gene TRBV6-4; TRBD2 matches 8 bases. Germline V gene data show CDR1 as MRHNA and CDR2 as SNTAGT. The CDR3 is 16 amino acids. V lost 5 bases and J lost 2; bases outside the gene matches: 8. In nucleotides, the CDR3 is TGTGCCAGCAGTCGTTACACTAGCGGAACCTACAATGAGCAGTTCTTC. Protein: CASSRYTSGTYNEQFF.

This clonotype was counted only a few times. V and J are TRBV4-3 and TRBJ2-7, with 11 bases identical to TRBD2. The CDR3 extends over 16 amino acids. J was trimmed by 3 bases and V by 1 base; bases with no gene match: 5. Germline CDR1 and CDR2: LGHNA and YSLEER. The CDR3, as DNA: TGCGCCAGCAGCCAAGGTCGGCTAGCGGGGGGCTACGAGCAGTACTTC. Protein: CASSQGRLAGGYEQYF.

The table lists this clonotype with a few counts. The chain links TRBV15 to TRBJ2-7, with D possibly TRBD1 on 5 matching bases. V lost 0 bases and J lost 0, with 15 bases in between. Germline V CDR1 and CDR2: LNHNV, YYDKDF (reference sequence). The CDR3 totals 17 residues. The CDR3 coding sequence is TGTGCCACCAGCAGAGATGTAGTTACAGGCTTCTCCTACGAGCAGTACTTC. This sequence encodes CATSRDVVTGFSYEQYF.

This clonotype was observed a few times. The chain recombines TRBV7-2 with TRBJ2-7, with TRBD2 identical over 9 bases. Per germline, CDR1 SGHTA and CDR2 FQGNSA. Unmatched junction bases numbered 16, after V lost 5 bases and J lost 8 bases. The CDR3 length is 16 residues. The CDR3 spells CASSHTIAGAPYQQYF. The CDR3 bases are TGTGCCAGCAGCCACACCATAGCGGGAGCTCCCTATCAGCAGTACTTC. Looking up the rest from reference TRBV7-2 and TRBJ2-7 gives the full variable domain: GAGVSQSPSNKVTEKGKDVELRCDPISGHTALYWYRQSLGQGLEFLIYFQGNSAPDKSGLPSDRFSAERTGGSVSTLTIQRTQQEDSAVYLCASSHTIAGAPYQQYFGPGTRLTVT.

The rearrangement uses TRBV29-1 and TRBJ2-1, with D possibly being TRBD1 or TRBD2 (5 bases each). The DNA end is more similar to TRBJ2-5, so the J call may be wrong. Germline CDR1 is SQVTM and CDR2 is ANQGSEA. This CDR3 spans 14 amino acids. The CDR3 loop reads CSVDSSQGEETQYF. The CDR3, as DNA: TGCAGCGTTGATTCTTCGCAGGGAGAGGAGACCCAGTACTTC.

This clonotype has only a few counts. The rearrangement links TRBV5-1 to TRBJ1-2; D call uncertain. The CDR3 covers 14 residues. The V and J ends lost 0 bases and 7 bases respectively, with 13 bases between them. Germline loops: CDR1 SGHRS, CDR2 YFSETQ. The CDR3 DNA reads TGCGCCAGCAGCTTGGATTGGCAGTTCACTGGCTACACCTTC. It codes for CASSLDWQFTGYTF. Drawing the rest from reference TRBV5-1 and TRBJ1-2, the complete variable domain is KAGVTQTPRYLIKTRGQQVTLSCSPISGHRSVSWYQQTPGQGLQFLFEYFSETQRNKGNFPGRFSGRQFSNSRSEMNVSTLELGDSALYLCASSLDWQFTGYTFGSGTRLTVV.

The CDR3 sequence is CASSWGDSLAKNIQYF. In nucleotides, the CDR3 is TGCGCCAGCAGCTGGGGGGACTCGCTAGCCAAAAACATTCAGTACTTC. V gene TRBV5-1 combines with J gene TRBJ2-4; D possibly corresponds to TRBD2 (6 bases). Germline V gene lookup returns CDR1 SGHRS and CDR2 YFSETQ. The CDR3 length is 16 residues. With 3 bases removed from V and 0 bases from J, the gap between germline ends came to 13 bases.